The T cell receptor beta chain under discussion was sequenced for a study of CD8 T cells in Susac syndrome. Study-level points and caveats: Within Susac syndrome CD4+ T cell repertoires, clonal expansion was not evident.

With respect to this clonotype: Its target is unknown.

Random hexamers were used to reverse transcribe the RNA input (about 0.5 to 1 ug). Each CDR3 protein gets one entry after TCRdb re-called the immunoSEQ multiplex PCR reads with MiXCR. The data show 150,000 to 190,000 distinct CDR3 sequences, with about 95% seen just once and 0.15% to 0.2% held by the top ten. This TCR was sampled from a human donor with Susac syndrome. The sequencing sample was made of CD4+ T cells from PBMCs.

The CDR3 region is CASSGTGAPDTQYF. In nucleotides, the CDR3 is TGTGCCAGCAGCGGGACAGGGGCTCCAGATACGCAGTATTTT. The V call is TRBV6-1, the J call TRBJ2-3, with TRBD1 identical over 10 bases. The germline V gene encodes CDR1 MNHNS and CDR2 SASEGT. The CDR3 spans 14 residues. Losses at the gene ends were 6 bases for V and 4 bases for J; bases not matched to a gene: 4.